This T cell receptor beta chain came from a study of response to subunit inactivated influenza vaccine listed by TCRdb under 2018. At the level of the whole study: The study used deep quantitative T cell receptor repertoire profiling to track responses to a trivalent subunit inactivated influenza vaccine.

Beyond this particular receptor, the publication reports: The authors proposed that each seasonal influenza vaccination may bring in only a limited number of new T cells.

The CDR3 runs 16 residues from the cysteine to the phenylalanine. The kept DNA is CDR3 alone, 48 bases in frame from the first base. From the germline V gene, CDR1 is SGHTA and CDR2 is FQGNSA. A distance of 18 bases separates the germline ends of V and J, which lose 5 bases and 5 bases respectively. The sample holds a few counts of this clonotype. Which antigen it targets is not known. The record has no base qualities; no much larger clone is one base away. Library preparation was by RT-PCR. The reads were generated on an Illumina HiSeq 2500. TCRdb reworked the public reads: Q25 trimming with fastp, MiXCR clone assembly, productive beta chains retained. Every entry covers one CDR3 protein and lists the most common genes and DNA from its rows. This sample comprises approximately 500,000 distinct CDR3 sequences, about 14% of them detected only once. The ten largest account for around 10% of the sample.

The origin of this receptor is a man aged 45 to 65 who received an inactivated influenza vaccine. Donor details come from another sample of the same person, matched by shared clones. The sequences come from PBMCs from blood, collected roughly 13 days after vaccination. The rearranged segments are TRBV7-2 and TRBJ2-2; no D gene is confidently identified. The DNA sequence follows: TGTGCCAGCAGCCCGGCGGCCGACCGGCGGACCGGGGAGCTGTTTTTT. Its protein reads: CASSPAADRRTGELFF.